This passage covers 18 T cell receptor beta chains from one sample sequenced in a study of OX40 agonist ivuxolimab in advanced cancers. Libraries were prepared by immunoSEQ multiplex PCR; TCRdb keeps only in-frame clonotypes and omits some of them. The table has roughly 34,000 clones, approximately 80% seen once. Sequenced here: CD4+ or CD8+ T cells sorted from blood, sampled in a trial of the OX40 agonist ivuxolimab. The receptors come from an adult with an advanced solid tumor such as melanoma, head and neck, liver or kidney cancer.

This CDR3 reads CASSTEVSGNTIYF. The CDR3 DNA follows: TGTGCCAGCAGTACAGAGGTTTCTGGAAACACCATATATTTT. The chain is built from TRBV9 and TRBJ1-3; D call uncertain. V was cut by 5 bases and J by 1 base, with 10 bases left in between. Germline-derived CDR1 and CDR2 are SGDLS and YYNGEE. This CDR3 has 14 residues.

The chain employs TRBV28 and TRBJ2-5; maybe TRBD1 (5 bases). The germline V gene encodes CDR1 MDHEN and CDR2 SYDVKM. Trimming pared 6 bases from V and 7 bases from J, leaving 12 bases between. This CDR3 region has 12 residues. CDR3 region: CASRDQGRTQYF. The CDR3 DNA reads as TGTGCCAGCAGAGACCAGGGCAGGACCCAGTACTTC.

This chain links TRBV12-5 with TRBJ2-1; the D is unclear. This CDR3 has 17 amino acids. Germline V gene lookup returns CDR1 LGHNT and CDR2 FRNRAP. V gave up 8 bases and J gave up 3 bases, with 23 bases separating them. The CDR3 DNA reads TGTGCTAGTCGTGGAGATTATCTAAAAGTCAGCTACAATGAGCAGTTCTTC. Protein: CASRGDYLKVSYNEQFF.

This clone is medium-sized. The chain links TRBV10-2 to TRBJ1-5, with a tentative D call TRBD1 (5 bases). Per the germline V gene, CDR1 is WSHSY and CDR2 is SAAADI. This CDR3 spans 12 amino acids. The germline V and J ends were trimmed by 0 bases and 9 bases, with 6 bases remaining between them. The CDR3 nucleotides read TGCGCCAGCAGTGAGTCGCAGGGGCCCCAGCATTTT. Translation: CASSESQGPQHF.

This clone was picked up one time. V is TRBV30 and J is TRBJ1-1; D unresolved. Trimming took off 3 bases at V and 4 bases at J, with 15 bases between the two ends. The CDR3 contains 14 residues. The germline V gene encodes CDR1 GTSNPN and CDR2 SVGIG (reference sequence). CDR3 sequence reads: CAWSVGATRTEAFF. CDR3 nucleotide sequence: TGTGCCTGGAGCGTAGGCGCCACTCGCACTGAAGCTTTCTTT.

V gene TRBV9 combines with J gene TRBJ1-2, with 8 bases fitting TRBD1. Germline loops: CDR1 SGDLS, CDR2 YYNGEE. CDR3 size: 14 residues. The trim removed 0 bases at V and 5 bases at J, leaving 3 bases unmatched. The CDR3 loop reads CASSVGTGWYGYTF. The CDR3 bases are TGTGCCAGCAGCGTAGGGACAGGGTGGTATGGCTACACCTTC.

The J gene is TRBJ2-3, the V gene TRBV28; TRBD2 might be the D (7 bases). V dropped 6 bases and J dropped 7 bases, with 20 bases sitting between them. The CDR3 is made up of 15 amino acids. In germline, CDR1 is MDHEN, CDR2 SYDVKM. The CDR3 protein is CASSRRGGLVNTQYF. CDR3 nucleotide sequence: TGTGCCAGCAGCCGGAGGGGGGGCCTAGTCAATACGCAGTATTTT.

This chain joins TRBV5-6 and TRBJ1-2; D unresolved. Germline V lookup: CDR1 SGHDT, CDR2 YYEEEE. CDR3 size: 13 residues. V lost 5 bases and J 8 bases, leaving 16 bases between the germline ends. CDR3 residues: CASSLSLTSGYTF. The CDR3 DNA is TGTGCCAGCAGTCTGAGCTTAACTAGCGGCTACACCTTC.

The chain has TRBV7-2 and TRBJ1-5; TRBD1 might be the D (6 bases). The CDR3 consists of 16 residues. V was clipped by 1 base and J by 4 bases, with 14 bases between them. CDR1 and CDR2 from the germline V gene are SGHTA and FQGNSA. As DNA, the CDR3 is TGTGCCAGCAGCTTAGGGGGGGGCGGACCAAATCAGCCCCAGCATTTT. As protein: CASSLGGGGPNQPQHF.

The chain couples TRBV27 to TRBJ1-6; the D gene is possibly TRBD1 (6 bases). Germline V gene data show CDR1 as MNHEY and CDR2 as SMNVEV (reference sequence). The CDR3 loop spans 18 amino acids. Deletions cut 2 bases from V and 7 bases from J, with 21 bases between. DNA for the CDR3: TGTGCCAGCAGTTTAAGGGGACTTTGGACAGACAAGAATTCACCCCTCCACTTT. This sequence encodes CASSLRGLWTDKNSPLHF.

This chain connects TRBV4-2 to TRBJ2-5; D is unclear. CDR1 is LGHNA and CDR2 is YNFKEQ in the germline V gene. The CDR3 covers 13 residues. Trimming took 5 bases from V and 1 from J, leaving 8 bases between them. CDR3 nucleotides: TGTGCCAGCAGCACACAAATCCAAGAGACCCAGTACTTC. Its protein product is CASSTQIQETQYF.

This rearrangement joins TRBV7-2 to TRBJ2-1; D gene ambiguous. There are 16 residues in the CDR3. V lost 1 base, J lost 3 bases, and 13 bases lay in between. CDR1 is SGHTA, CDR2 FQGNSA, per germline. The CDR3 DNA reads TGTGCCAGCAGCTTAGGCGTTATGGGAAACTACAATGAGCAGTTCTTC. Its protein product is CASSLGVMGNYNEQFF.

The genes are TRBV6-6 and TRBJ2-2, with TRBD1 identical over 7 bases. Germline lookup yields CDR1 MNHNY and CDR2 SVGAGI (reference sequence). Trimming cost V 2 bases and J 7 bases; bases outside gene matches: 4. The CDR3 contains 14 residues. Here the CDR3 reads CASSYMSGGGELFF. Written as DNA, the CDR3 is TGTGCCAGCAGTTACATGTCAGGGGGCGGGGAGCTGTTTTTT.

The chain has TRBV19 and TRBJ2-1; D is perhaps TRBD1 or TRBD2 (6 bases each). This CDR3 has 15 amino acids. The germline CDR1 and CDR2 sequences are LNHDA and SQIVND (reference sequence). The ends were cut back, 2 bases at V and 5 bases at J, with 13 bases in the middle. The CDR3, as DNA: TGTGCCAGTAGTATAATCGGGGGCGTCGACAATGAGCAGTTCTTC. It codes for CASSIIGGVDNEQFF.

Written as DNA, the CDR3 is TGCGCCAGCAGCTCGGCCGCGGGGGCAGGGGGCGAGCAGTACTTC. Protein sequence: CASSSAAGAGGEQYF. The chain recombines TRBV5-1 with TRBJ2-7; the D call may be TRBD1 or TRBD2 (7 bases each). The CDR3 length is 15 residues. CDR1 is SGHRS and CDR2 is YFSETQ in the germline V gene. The germline V and J ends were trimmed by 3 bases and 6 bases, with 19 bases remaining between them.

The chain combines TRBV6-5 with TRBJ1-1; D is uncertain. V was cut by 0 bases and J by 4 bases, with 12 bases left in between. Germline V gene data show CDR1 as MNHEY and CDR2 as SVGAGI. This CDR3 is built from 15 residues. The CDR3 reads CASSYSFREGTEAFF. CDR3 DNA sequence: TGTGCCAGCAGTTACTCGTTTAGGGAGGGCACTGAAGCTTTCTTT.

This rearrangement joins TRBV6-1 to TRBJ2-7; D perhaps matches TRBD1 (5 bases). Trimming shortened V by 9 bases and J by 6 bases, and 18 bases separated the two germline ends. This CDR3 is built from 13 residues. Germline values: CDR1 MNHNS, CDR2 SASEGT. The CDR3 region has the DNA TGTGCCAGTGGGGCTCTTTACTTCGGCGAGCAGTACTTC. This gives the protein CASGALYFGEQYF.

This chain connects TRBV29-1 to TRBJ2-2, with 9 positions matching TRBD2. V lost 7 bases to trimming and J lost 5 bases; unmatched junction nucleotides: 17. Germline lookup yields CDR1 SQVTM and CDR2 ANQGSEA. This CDR3 region has 17 residues. CDR3 nucleotide sequence: TGCAGCGCCGGAACGGGGGCCGGGACTAGCTGGACCGGGGAGCTGTTTTTT. It translates to CSAGTGAGTSWTGELFF.